The clone carrying this T cell receptor (beta chain) was seen a few times. This sample was included in a study of cytomegalovirus exposure and HLA in healthy donors. This CDR3 is 16 amino acids long. V dropped 5 bases and J dropped 3; count of bases not matched to a gene: 11. The germline V gene has CDR1 SGHNT and CDR2 YYREEE (reference sequence). Amplification used 60 Vbeta primers and 13 Jbeta primers. Some clones are missing from TCRdb's copy, which holds only in-frame ones; the method was immunoSEQ multiplex PCR. Among about 98,000 clones listed, 65% to 80% were seen once. The sequence was obtained from a man between 60 and 75 years old in good health and CMV-seropositive. The rearrangement joins TRBV5-4 to TRBJ2-5; 9 nucleotides match TRBD2. The material sequenced was PBMCs. Here the CDR3 DNA reads TGTGCCAGCAGTTATTTTGGCGGGGGGGCCGAAGAGACCCAGTACTTC. Its protein product is CASSYFGGGAEETQYF.